The 3 T cell receptor beta chains listed next were all sequenced from one sample in a study of OX40 agonist ivuxolimab in advanced cancers. Data came from immunoSEQ multiplex PCR; TCRdb stores just in-frame clones and leaves some out. The data contain 90,000 to 150,000 clones, 75% to 90% of them singletons. The input for sequencing was CD4+ or CD8+ T cells sorted from blood, taken in a trial of the OX40 agonist ivuxolimab. These receptor sequences come from an adult with an advanced solid tumor such as melanoma, head and neck, liver or kidney cancer.

The genes are TRBV7-2 and TRBJ2-7; possibly TRBD1 for D (5 bases). CDR3 length: 13 residues. Deletions cut 4 bases from V and 5 bases from J, with 12 bases between. Germline V CDR1 and CDR2: SGHTA, FQGNSA. This chain's CDR3 is CASSSQGGHEQYF. The CDR3 coding sequence is TGTGCCAGCAGCTCGCAGGGCGGCCACGAGCAGTACTTC.

The gene calls are TRBV5-4 and TRBJ2-2; 7 positions match TRBD1. V lost 7 bases, J lost 4 bases, and 10 bases stayed unmatched. This CDR3 contains 15 residues. Germline lookup yields CDR1 SGHNT and CDR2 YYREEE (reference sequence). The CDR3: CASGSVQGITGELFF. For the CDR3, the DNA is TGTGCCAGCGGGTCGGTACAGGGGATCACCGGGGAGCTGTTTTTT. The variable domain in full, completed from reference TRBV5-4 and TRBJ2-2, reads ETGVTQSPTHLIKTRGQQVTLRCSSQSGHNTVSWYQQALGQGPQFIFQYYREEENGRGNFPPRFSGLQFPNYSSELNVNALELDDSALYLCASGSVQGITGELFFGEGSRLTVL.

This clone has only a few counts. The gene calls are TRBV6-1 and TRBJ1-2; a weak D match, TRBD1 (5 bases). The ends were cut back, 3 bases at V and 8 bases at J, with 16 bases in the middle. Germline V gene data show CDR1 as MNHNS and CDR2 as SASEGT. The CDR3 extends over 14 amino acids. The chain's CDR3 is CASSDSGTAWGYTF. The CDR3 region has the DNA TGTGCCAGCAGTGATTCCGGGACCGCCTGGGGCTACACCTTC.